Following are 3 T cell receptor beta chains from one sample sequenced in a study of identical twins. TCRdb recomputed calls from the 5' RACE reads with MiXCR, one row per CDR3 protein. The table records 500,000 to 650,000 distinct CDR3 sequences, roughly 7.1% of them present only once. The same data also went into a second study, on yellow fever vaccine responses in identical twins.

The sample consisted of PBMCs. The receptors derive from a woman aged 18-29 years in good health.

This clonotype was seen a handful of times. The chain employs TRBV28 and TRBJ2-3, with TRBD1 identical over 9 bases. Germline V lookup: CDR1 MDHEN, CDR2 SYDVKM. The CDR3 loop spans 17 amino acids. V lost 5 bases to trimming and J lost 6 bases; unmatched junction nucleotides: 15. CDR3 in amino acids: CASSHNRGRDRDDTQYF. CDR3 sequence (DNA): TGTGCCAGCAGTCACAACAGGGGGCGCGATCGAGATGATACGCAGTATTTT.

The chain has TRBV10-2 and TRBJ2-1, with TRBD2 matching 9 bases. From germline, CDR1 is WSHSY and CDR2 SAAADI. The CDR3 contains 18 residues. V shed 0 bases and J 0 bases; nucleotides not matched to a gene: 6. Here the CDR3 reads CASSESVTSGPSYNEQFF. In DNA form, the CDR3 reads TGCGCCAGCAGTGAGTCGGTAACTAGCGGGCCCTCCTACAATGAGCAGTTCTTC.

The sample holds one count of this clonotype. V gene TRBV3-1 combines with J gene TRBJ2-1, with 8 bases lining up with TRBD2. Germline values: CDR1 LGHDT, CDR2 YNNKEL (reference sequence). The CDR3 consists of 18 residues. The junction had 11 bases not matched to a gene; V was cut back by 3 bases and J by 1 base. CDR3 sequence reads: CASSHPESGRGSYNEQFF. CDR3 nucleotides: TGTGCCAGCAGCCACCCGGAGAGCGGGAGAGGTTCCTACAATGAGCAGTTCTTC.